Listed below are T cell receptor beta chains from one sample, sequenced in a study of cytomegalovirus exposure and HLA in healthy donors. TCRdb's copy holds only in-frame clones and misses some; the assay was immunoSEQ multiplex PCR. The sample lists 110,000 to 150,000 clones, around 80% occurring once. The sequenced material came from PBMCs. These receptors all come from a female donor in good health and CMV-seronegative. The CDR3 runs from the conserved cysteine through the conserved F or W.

CDR3 protein: CASSTQTWGTGYGYTF; V gene: TRBV19; J gene: TRBJ1-2
CDR3 protein: CASSREDRRSGNTIYF; V gene: TRBV7-9; J gene: TRBJ1-3
CDR3 protein: CASMDRKTGEQYF; V gene: TRBV2; J gene: TRBJ2-7
CDR3 protein: CASSVDRFPNEKLFF; V gene: TRBV5-1; J gene: TRBJ1-4
CDR3 protein: CASSRDSLEQYF; V gene: TRBV7-9; J gene: TRBJ2-7
CDR3 protein: CASSLELAGGLDEQFF; V gene: TRBV5-1; J gene: TRBJ2-1
CDR3 protein: CASTSGQGPTEAFF; V gene: TRBV27; J gene: TRBJ1-1
CDR3 protein: CASSFISQGGAEAFF; V gene: TRBV5-1; J gene: TRBJ1-1
CDR3 protein: CASSIAGMESERQAPFF; V gene: TRBV19; J gene: TRBJ2-1
CDR3 protein: CASSDGVSGNTIYF; V gene: TRBV6-5; J gene: TRBJ1-3
CDR3 protein: CASSKKRAGRTYGQYF; V gene: TRBV21-1; J gene: TRBJ2-7
CDR3 protein: CASWDRGTDTQYF; V gene: TRBV2; J gene: TRBJ2-3
CDR3 protein: CAWSDDRLRLFF; V gene: TRBV30; J gene: TRBJ1-4
CDR3 protein: CSVDPETQYF; V gene: TRBV29-1; J gene: TRBJ2-5
CDR3 protein: CASSLGSGKIQNSPLHF; V gene: TRBV7-2; J gene: TRBJ1-6
CDR3 protein: CASSGALGYGYTF; V gene: TRBV6-5; J gene: TRBJ1-2
CDR3 protein: CASSSGTGRKGYF; V gene: TRBV2; J gene: TRBJ2-7
CDR3 protein: CASSLATGMRNSPLHF; V gene: TRBV5-6; J gene: TRBJ1-6
CDR3 protein: CASRTGTSYEQYF; V gene: TRBV27; J gene: TRBJ2-7
CDR3 protein: CASRHTGESGNTIYF; V gene: TRBV6-5; J gene: TRBJ1-3
CDR3 protein: CASSPGSWGPPYF; V gene: TRBV7-9; J gene: TRBJ2-7
CDR3 protein: CATLHPAGGSYEQYF; V gene: TRBV27; J gene: .